Below, 14 T cell receptor beta chains from the same sample are listed, as sequenced in a study of shared clonotypes between healthy human individuals. Sequenced by immunoSEQ multiplex PCR; TCRdb stores in-frame clones only, minus some. The sample records 2 million to 3 million clones, approximately 94% being singletons. The sequencing input was naive CD4+ T cells from PBMCs. Subset in this sample: CD45RA+ positively selected. Receptors originate from a man between 18 and 29 years old in good health. Some clones in this sample may be carry-over from other donors' samples.

This chain links TRBV6-1 with TRBJ1-2; 10 bases line up with TRBD1. Trimming at V came to 4 bases and at J to 5 bases, leaving 13 bases not matched to a gene. The length of the CDR3 is 17 residues. In germline, CDR1 is MNHNS, CDR2 SASEGT. CDR3 in amino acids: CASSAGQGVLLGYGYTF. For the CDR3, the DNA is TGTGCCAGCAGTGCCGGACAGGGGGTTCTACTGGGGTATGGCTACACCTTC.

The chain is built from TRBV28 and TRBJ1-3, with TRBD1 identical over 10 bases. Germline CDR1 MDHEN, CDR2 SYDVKM. The CDR3 loop spans 18 amino acids. Trimming at V came to 0 bases and at J to 8 bases, leaving 13 bases not matched to a gene. The CDR3 DNA reads TGTGCCAGCAGTTTATGGGGACAGGGGACTCCGACGTCAGACACCATATATTTT. Its protein is CASSLWGQGTPTSDTIYF.

With respect to this clone: This same CDR3 is encoded by further DNA sequences in the sample. The chain carries TRBV7-2 and TRBJ2-5; D is unresolved. Germline CDR1 and CDR2: SGHTA and FQGNSA. This CDR3 contains 14 residues. The V gene lost 1 base and the J gene lost 2 bases, with 8 bases spanning the gap. The CDR3 DNA reads TGTGCCAGCAGCTTAGTGTCAGCACAAGAGACCCAGTACTTC. It specifies CASSLVSAQETQYF.

Worth noting for this clone: This specimen includes other DNA sequences encoding the same CDR3. The chain employs TRBV11-3 and TRBJ2-1; D may be TRBD2 (6 bases). From germline, CDR1 is SGHNT and CDR2 YENEEA. CDR3 length: 15 amino acids. V lost 3 bases and J 0 bases, leaving 9 bases between the germline ends. CDR3 sequence (DNA): TGTGCCAGCAGCTTCTCCGGGAGCTCCTACAATGAGCAGTTCTTC. This gives the protein CASSFSGSSYNEQFF.

This rearrangement joins TRBV5-1 to TRBJ1-4, with a weak D call TRBD1 (5 bases). Germline CDR1 and CDR2: SGHRS and YFSETQ. V lost 2 bases and J 0 bases, leaving 11 bases between the germline ends. The CDR3 extends over 16 amino acids. CDR3 loop: CASSFGHRATNEKLFF. The CDR3 nucleotides read TGCGCCAGCAGCTTCGGACACAGAGCAACTAATGAAAAACTGTTTTTT.

The chain has TRBV14 and TRBJ2-7; 15 bases align to TRBD2. CDR1 and CDR2 (germline): SGHDN, FVKESK. This CDR3 is built from 16 residues. V trimming: 4 bases; J trimming: 7 bases; junction bases outside the gene matches: 8. The CDR3 is CASSPLGLAGGGEQYF. The CDR3 DNA is TGTGCCAGCAGCCCTTTGGGACTAGCGGGAGGAGGAGAGCAGTACTTC.

Notes on this clone: The junction does not match germline at one end; this may be a read error. The J gene is TRBJ2-3, the V gene TRBV30; D is unresolved. CDR1 GTSNPN and CDR2 SVGIG come from the germline V gene (reference sequence). The CDR3 covers 11 residues. In DNA form, the CDR3 reads TGTGCCTGGAGTGAAAATTGGGCCCGCACTTTT. Amino acids: CAWSENWARTF.

The gene calls are TRBV2 and TRBJ2-2; 8 nucleotides match TRBD2. Germline V lookup: CDR1 SNHLY, CDR2 FYNNEI. This CDR3 is 15 amino acids long. V trimming: 3 bases; J trimming: 8 bases; junction bases outside the gene matches: 8. In DNA form, the CDR3 reads TGTGCCAGCAGTGACAGGCGGGAGGTAGCTGGGGAGCTGTTTTTT. Translating gives CASSDRREVAGELFF.

V is TRBV4-1 and J is TRBJ2-2; a possible D gene is TRBD1 (5 bases). Germline CDR1 and CDR2: MGHRA and YSYEKL. The CDR3 is 14 amino acids. Trimming left V 5 bases short and J 5 bases short, with 12 bases between. The CDR3 here is CASSKAGQTGELFF. As DNA, the CDR3 is TGCGCCAGCAGCAAGGCAGGGCAGACCGGGGAGCTGTTTTTT.

Details on this clone: The same CDR3 is also encoded by other DNA sequences in this sample. The rearrangement uses TRBV28 and TRBJ2-2; the D gene is possibly TRBD2 (6 bases). Trimming pared 3 bases from V and 5 bases from J, leaving 10 bases between. The CDR3 extends over 14 amino acids. CDR1 MDHEN and CDR2 SYDVKM come from the germline V gene. This chain's CDR3 is CASSFRGGTGELFF. DNA for the CDR3: TGTGCCAGCAGTTTTCGGGGAGGAACCGGGGAGCTGTTTTTT.

The V call is TRBV28, the J call TRBJ2-3; D gene ambiguous. Germline CDR1 and CDR2: MDHEN and SYDVKM. V gave up 0 bases and J gave up 0 bases, with 7 bases separating them. The CDR3 is 15 residues long. This CDR3 reads CASSLWSLSTDTQYF. CDR3 in DNA: TGTGCCAGCAGTTTATGGAGTCTTAGCACAGATACGCAGTATTTT.

The gene calls are TRBV11-2 and TRBJ1-1; weak D call: TRBD1 (5 bases). Germline V CDR1 and CDR2: SGHAT, FQNNGV. V was trimmed by 1 base and J by 5 bases, leaving 23 bases between them. This CDR3 is built from 18 residues. CDR3 nucleotide sequence: TGTGCCAGCAGCTTAGTCGGTTCTAGAGGGGCAAAGAAGACTGAAGCTTTCTTT. Its protein is CASSLVGSRGAKKTEAFF.

V usage is TRBV5-4 and J usage is TRBJ2-1, with D tentatively TRBD1 (6 bases). Trimming stripped 3 bases from V and 8 bases from J, with 12 bases between. The CDR3 spans 13 residues. Per germline, CDR1 SGHNT and CDR2 YYREEE (reference sequence). The CDR3 reads CASSSGQPYEQFF. The CDR3 DNA reads as TGTGCCAGCAGCTCCGGACAGCCTTATGAGCAGTTCTTC. Supplemented by reference TRBV5-4 and TRBJ2-1, the full variable domain reads ETGVTQSPTHLIKTRGQQVTLRCSSQSGHNTVSWYQQALGQGPQFIFQYYREEENGRGNFPPRFSGLQFPNYSSELNVNALELDDSALYLCASSSGQPYEQFFGPGTRLTVL.

The J gene is TRBJ2-5, the V gene TRBV28, with a possible D match to TRBD2 (5 bases). V shed 8 bases and J shed 5 bases, with 21 bases lying between them. Germline CDR1 reads MDHEN; CDR2 reads SYDVKM. The length of the CDR3 is 15 residues. CDR3 sequence (DNA): TGTGCCAGCGGCTCCGGAGGACGGAGCGATGAGACCCAGTACTTC. It yields the protein CASGSGGRSDETQYF.